The rows below give T cell receptor beta chains drawn from one sample of a study of early T cells in non-severe SARS-CoV-2 infection. TCRdb processed the 5' RACE reads anew with MiXCR; each CDR3 protein has one entry. The top ten hold 3.1% of the sample, which has 90,000 to 130,000 distinct CDR3 sequences, 12% seen once. The sample taken for sequencing was whole blood. These receptors all stem from an adult who was a healthcare worker with PCR-confirmed SARS-CoV-2 infection or an uninfected control (not recorded which). CDR3s include the opening cysteine and the closing phenylalanine or tryptophan. A D gene is named only where the DNA matches it firmly. Expanded clones get a size class; other rows say once, few or many, or leave the size out.

>TRBD2|TRBV12-3/TRBV12-4|TRBJ2-1|-
CASSPGLAEQFF
TGTGCCAGCAGTCCCGGACTAGCGGAGCAGTTCTTC
>TRBD2|TRBV6-2/TRBV6-3|TRBJ2-3|many
CASSPRLAGGDTQYF
TGTGCCAGCAGCCCGAGACTAGCGGGAGGAGATACGCAGTATTTT
>-|TRBV5-1|TRBJ2-7|many
CASSLEGGFYYEQYF
TGCGCCAGCAGCTTGGAAGGCGGGTTCTACTACGAGCAGTACTTC
>-|TRBV12-3/TRBV12-4|TRBJ1-2|many
CASSLYAGGGYTF
TGTGCCAGCAGTTTATACGCCGGGGGTGGCTACACCTTC
>-|TRBV12-3/TRBV12-4|TRBJ1-1|many
CASSPMKGSEAFF
TGTGCCAGCAGCCCTATGAAGGGCTCTGAAGCTTTCTTT
>-|TRBV7-9|TRBJ2-7|many
CASSPPRVHGEQYF
TGTGCCAGCAGCCCCCCCCGGGTACACGGCGAGCAGTACTTC
>-|TRBV28|TRBJ1-1|-
CASSLMAVNTEAFF
TGTGCCAGCAGTTTAATGGCGGTGAACACTGAAGCTTTCTTT
>-|TRBV4-2|TRBJ1-2|many
CASSQVGNPHGYTF
TGTGCCAGCAGCCAAGTTGGTAACCCCCATGGCTACACCTTC
>TRBD1|TRBV20-1|TRBJ2-7|-
CSARDQGGQWYF
TGCAGTGCTAGAGATCAAGGGGGCCAGTGGTACTTC
>-|TRBV25-1|TRBJ1-2|-
CASSEINRQGLNYGYTF
TGTGCCAGCAGTGAAATTAACCGGCAGGGCCTAAACTATGGCTACACCTTC
>TRBD2|TRBV20-1|TRBJ2-3|-
CSATYSGIADTQYF
TGCAGTGCTACATATAGCGGGATCGCAGATACGCAGTATTTT
>TRBD2|TRBV7-7|TRBJ2-2|-
CASSRLAGGPGELFF
TGTGCTAGCAGCCGACTAGCGGGAGGGCCCGGGGAGCTGTTTTTT
>-|TRBV4-1|TRBJ1-5|-
CASSQEAGANQPQHF
TGCGCCAGCAGCCAAGAGGCAGGGGCAAATCAGCCCCAGCATTTT
>-|TRBV24-1|TRBJ1-5|many
CATSDTQGPLGNQPQHF
TGTGCCACCAGTGATACACAGGGACCTCTGGGGAATCAGCCCCAGCATTTT
>-|TRBV30|TRBJ1-1|many
CAWRGDSLNTEAFF
TGTGCCTGGAGAGGTGACAGTCTGAACACTGAAGCTTTCTTT
>-|TRBV14|TRBJ2-1|-
CASSQSRVGEQFF
TGTGCCAGCAGCCAGTCAAGGGTGGGGGAGCAGTTCTTC
>TRBD2|TRBV7-9|TRBJ2-1|few
CASSFNSGGRGEQFF
TGTGCCAGCAGCTTCAACTCGGGAGGGCGAGGTGAGCAGTTCTTC
>-|TRBV7-2|TRBJ2-7|-
CASSLNPQGLADSYEQYF
TGTGCCAGCAGCTTAAACCCCCAGGGGCTAGCGGACTCCTACGAGCAGTACTTC
>TRBD2|TRBV5-4|TRBJ2-5|many
CASSHPAGGVQETQYF
TGTGCCAGCAGTCATCCGGCGGGGGGCGTACAAGAGACCCAGTACTTC
>TRBD1|TRBV20-1|TRBJ2-7|few
CSARAGDRVYEQYF
TGCAGTGCTAGAGCTGGCGACAGGGTATACGAGCAGTACTTC
>-|TRBV2|TRBJ2-5|many
CASSPFGEETQYF
TGTGCCAGCAGTCCGTTTGGTGAAGAGACCCAGTACTTC
>-|TRBV15|TRBJ1-6|-
CATSREWEAANSPLHF
TGTGCCACCAGCAGAGAATGGGAGGCGGCTAATTCACCCCTCCACTTT
>TRBD1|TRBV28|TRBJ2-3|few
CASSLYGRGTDTQYF
TGTGCCAGCAGTTTATATGGCAGGGGGACAGATACGCAGTATTTT
>-|TRBV6-5|TRBJ1-1|many
CASSYSRYRSSVTNTEAFF
TGTGCCAGCAGTTACTCGAGGTACAGGTCCTCCGTAACGAACACTGAAGCTTTCTTT
>-|TRBV12-3/TRBV12-4|TRBJ1-2|many
CASSSGEVYGYTF
TGTGCCAGCAGTTCAGGGGAGGTCTATGGCTACACCTTC
>-|TRBV6-1|TRBJ2-7|-
CASSPQGGRNEQYF
TGTGCCAGCAGTCCCCAGGGGGGAAGGAACGAGCAGTACTTC
>TRBD1|TRBV3-1|TRBJ2-2|-
CASSQDRGRGGELFF
TGTGCCAGCAGCCAAGACAGGGGGCGAGGCGGGGAGCTGTTTTTT
>-|TRBV10-3|TRBJ2-3|many
CAISEPGQWELGTPDTQYF
TGTGCCATCAGTGAGCCTGGACAGTGGGAGCTAGGCACGCCAGATACGCAGTATTTT
>TRBD1|TRBV29-1|TRBJ2-1|many
CSVLPPGTGEVNEQFF
TGCAGCGTTCTCCCGCCCGGGACAGGGGAGGTAAATGAGCAGTTCTTC
>-|TRBV7-6|TRBJ2-2|-
CASSLAGITGELFF
TGTGCCAGCAGCTTAGCGGGGATCACCGGGGAGCTGTTTTTT
>-|TRBV30|TRBJ2-2|few
CAWSHLGQRGELFF
TGTGCCTGGAGCCATCTAGGACAGCGCGGGGAGCTGTTTTTT
>-|TRBV27|TRBJ2-5|few
CARGQQETQYF
TGTGCCAGAGGACAGCAAGAGACCCAGTACTTC
>TRBD1|TRBV10-3|TRBJ2-7|-
CAISRQGRSQIDEQYF
TGTGCCATCAGTAGACAGGGCAGGAGTCAGATTGACGAGCAGTACTTC
>TRBD1|TRBV7-9|TRBJ2-1|many
CASSFGTGEADEQFF
TGTGCCAGCAGCTTTGGGACAGGGGAAGCAGATGAGCAGTTCTTC
>-|TRBV14|TRBJ2-7|few
CASSLLGVPAYEQYF
TGTGCCAGCAGCCTCTTGGGCGTTCCGGCCTACGAGCAGTACTTC
>-|TRBV6-5|TRBJ1-4|-
CASRRSSLNEKLFF
TGTGCCAGCCGGAGAAGCAGCCTCAATGAAAAACTGTTTTTT
>TRBD1|TRBV9|TRBJ2-4|many
CASSVDPGQGVKNIQYF
TGTGCCAGCAGCGTAGACCCCGGACAGGGGGTCAAAAACATTCAGTACTTC